Below, 7 T cell receptor beta chains from the same sample are listed, as sequenced in a study of cytomegalovirus exposure and HLA in healthy donors. The study ran its PCR with 60 Vbeta and 13 Jbeta primers. Clones were read by immunoSEQ multiplex PCR, and TCRdb kept only the in-frame ones, dropping some. The data hold under 130,000 clones, with about three quarters observed a single time. The sample taken for sequencing was PBMCs. These receptors were taken from a woman in her 40s in good health and CMV-seropositive.

The J gene is TRBJ2-5, the V gene TRBV7-2, with D unresolved. Trimming shortened V by 3 bases and J by 3 bases, and 5 bases separated the two germline ends. Germline-derived CDR1 and CDR2 are SGHTA and FQGNSA. The CDR3 totals 12 residues. The CDR3 sequence is CASSLAKETQYF. CDR3 DNA sequence: TGTGCCAGCAGCTTGGCAAAAGAGACCCAGTACTTC.

This chain connects TRBV11-2 to TRBJ2-7, with no clear D. CDR1 is SGHAT and CDR2 is FQNNGV in the germline V gene. Trimming pared 5 bases from V and 0 bases from J, leaving 20 bases between. The CDR3 has 17 residues. The CDR3 protein is CASSPLSLAQHSYEQYF. DNA of the CDR3: TGTGCCAGCAGCCCCCTCTCCCTCGCCCAACACTCCTACGAGCAGTACTTC.

V gene TRBV12-5 combines with J gene TRBJ2-7; 7 bases are shared with TRBD2. The CDR3 extends over 16 amino acids. The junction had 8 bases not matched to a gene; V was cut back by 0 bases and J by 3 bases. In germline, CDR1 is LGHNT, CDR2 FRNRAP. CDR3 protein: CASGLVLGGYLYEQYF. In DNA, the CDR3 is TGTGCTAGTGGTTTGGTACTCGGGGGGTATCTCTACGAGCAGTACTTC.

The chain employs TRBV18 and TRBJ1-3; possible D gene TRBD1, 6 bases. Germline lookup yields CDR1 KGHSH and CDR2 LQKENI. Trimming shortened V by 3 bases and J by 0 bases, and 9 bases separated the two germline ends. This CDR3 has 15 amino acids. The CDR3, as DNA: TGTGCCAGCTCACCGTTACAGGGCTCTGGAAACACCATATATTTT. Amino acids: CASSPLQGSGNTIYF.

This clone turned up a few times. The V and J genes are TRBV6-1 and TRBJ2-2, with 7 bases that match TRBD2. Per the germline V gene, CDR1 is MNHNS and CDR2 is SASEGT. Germline trimming cut 5 bases from V and 7 bases from J; bases unmatched to any gene: 4. The CDR3 is made up of 13 amino acids. CDR3 coding DNA: TGTGCCAGCAGTCCGACTAGCAGCGGGGAGCTGTTTTTT. Protein sequence: CASSPTSSGELFF.

This clone was detected only once. J is TRBJ2-5 and V is TRBV10-3; 11 bases map to TRBD2. This CDR3 contains 15 residues. The junction had 4 bases not matched to a gene; V was cut back by 3 bases and J by 4 bases. The germline V gene encodes CDR1 ENHRY and CDR2 SYGVKD. CDR3 in amino acids: CAISDPSGGSETQYF. CDR3 DNA: TGTGCCATCAGTGATCCTAGCGGGGGGTCAGAGACCCAGTACTTC.

This clone was observed a single time. This sequence joins TRBV19 and TRBJ2-3; possible D gene TRBD2, 7 bases. The CDR3 spans 14 residues. Germline V gene lookup returns CDR1 LNHDA and CDR2 SQIVND (reference sequence). Between the trimmed V and J ends, which lost 3 bases and 2 bases, there was a span of 9 bases. This CDR3 reads CASSIGGATDTQYF. The CDR3 nucleotides read TGTGCCAGTAGTATTGGGGGGGCCACAGATACGCAGTATTTT.